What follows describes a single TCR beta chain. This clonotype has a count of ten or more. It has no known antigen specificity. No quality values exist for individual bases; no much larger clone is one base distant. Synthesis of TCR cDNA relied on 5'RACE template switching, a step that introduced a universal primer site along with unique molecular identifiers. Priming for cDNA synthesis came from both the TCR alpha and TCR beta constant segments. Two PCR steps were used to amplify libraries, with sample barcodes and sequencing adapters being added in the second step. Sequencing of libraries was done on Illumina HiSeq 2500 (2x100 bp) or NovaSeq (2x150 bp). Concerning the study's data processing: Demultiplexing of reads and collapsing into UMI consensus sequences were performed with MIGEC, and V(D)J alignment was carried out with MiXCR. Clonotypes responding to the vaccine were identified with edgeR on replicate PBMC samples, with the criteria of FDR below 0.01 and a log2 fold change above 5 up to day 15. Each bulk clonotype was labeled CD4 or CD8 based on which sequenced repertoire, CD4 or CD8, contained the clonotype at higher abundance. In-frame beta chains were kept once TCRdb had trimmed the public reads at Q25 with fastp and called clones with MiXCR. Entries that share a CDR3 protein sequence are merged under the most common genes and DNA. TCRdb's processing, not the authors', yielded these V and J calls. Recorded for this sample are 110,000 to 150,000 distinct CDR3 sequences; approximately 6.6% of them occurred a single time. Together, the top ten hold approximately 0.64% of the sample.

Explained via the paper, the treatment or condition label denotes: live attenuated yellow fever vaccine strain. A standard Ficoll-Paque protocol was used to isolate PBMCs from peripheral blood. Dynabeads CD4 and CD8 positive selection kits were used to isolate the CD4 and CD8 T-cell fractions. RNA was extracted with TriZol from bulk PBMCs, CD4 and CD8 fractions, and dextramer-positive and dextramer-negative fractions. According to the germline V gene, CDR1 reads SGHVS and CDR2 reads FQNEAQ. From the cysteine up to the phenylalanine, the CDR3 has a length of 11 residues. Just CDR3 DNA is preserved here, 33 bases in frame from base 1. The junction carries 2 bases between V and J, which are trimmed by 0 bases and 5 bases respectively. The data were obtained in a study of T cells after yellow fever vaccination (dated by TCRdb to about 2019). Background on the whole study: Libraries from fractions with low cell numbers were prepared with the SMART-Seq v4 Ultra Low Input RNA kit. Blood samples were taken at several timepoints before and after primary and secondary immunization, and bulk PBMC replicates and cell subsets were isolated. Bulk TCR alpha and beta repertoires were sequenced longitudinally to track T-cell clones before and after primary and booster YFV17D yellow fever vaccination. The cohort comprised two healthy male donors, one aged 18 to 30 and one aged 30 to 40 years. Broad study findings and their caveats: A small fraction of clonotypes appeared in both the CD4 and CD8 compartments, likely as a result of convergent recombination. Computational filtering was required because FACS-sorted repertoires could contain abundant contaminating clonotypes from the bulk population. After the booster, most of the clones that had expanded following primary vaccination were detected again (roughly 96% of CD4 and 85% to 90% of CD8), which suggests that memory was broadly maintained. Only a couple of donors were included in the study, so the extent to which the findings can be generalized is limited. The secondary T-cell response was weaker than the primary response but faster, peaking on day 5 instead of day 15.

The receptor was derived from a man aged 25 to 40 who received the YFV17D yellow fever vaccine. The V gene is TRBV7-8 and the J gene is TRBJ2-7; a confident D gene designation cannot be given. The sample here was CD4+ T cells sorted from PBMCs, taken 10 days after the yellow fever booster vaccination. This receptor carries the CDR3 CASSLAHEQYF. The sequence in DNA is TGTGCCAGCAGCTTAGCACACGAGCAGTACTTC.